Following are 17 T cell receptor beta chains from one sample sequenced in a study of siplizumab effects on memory and regulatory T cells. Produced via immunoSEQ multiplex PCR; TCRdb's table is partial and in-frame only. The table lists about 87,000 clones, approximately 95% of them singletons. Source material: non-Treg CD4+ T cells sorted from blood. The receptors derive from a human donor in good health.

V gene TRBV5-1 combines with J gene TRBJ2-1; a possible D gene is TRBD2 (6 bases). Germline V lookup: CDR1 SGHRS, CDR2 YFSETQ. CDR3 length: 17 residues. V lost 4 bases and J 0 bases, leaving 17 bases between the germline ends. For the CDR3, the DNA is TGCGCCAGCAGCGGGGGGACGAAAGCCAGCTCCTACAATGAGCAGTTCTTC. Its protein is CASSGGTKASSYNEQFF.

The gene calls are TRBV6-5 and TRBJ1-6; D gene unclear. The CDR3 length is 14 residues. The germline CDR1 and CDR2 sequences are MNHEY and SVGAGI. The V gene lost 4 bases and the J gene lost 10 bases, with 14 bases spanning the gap. The CDR3 region is CASSLAASKSPLHF. The CDR3 DNA reads as TGTGCCAGCAGTTTAGCGGCCAGTAAGTCACCCCTCCACTTT.

This clone was found a few times. This chain uses TRBV29-1 with TRBJ2-5; perhaps TRBD1 as D (5 bases). CDR1 SQVTM and CDR2 ANQGSEA come from the germline V gene. This CDR3 region has 14 residues. V was cut by 2 bases and J by 3 bases, with 13 bases left in between. The CDR3 coding sequence is TGCAGCGTTGAACCTCCGGACAAAGAAGAGACCCAGTACTTC. Translation: CSVEPPDKEETQYF.

The genes are TRBV18 and TRBJ1-4; D gene ambiguous. CDR3 length: 14 residues. Germline lookup yields CDR1 KGHSH and CDR2 LQKENI. V dropped 2 bases and J dropped 3 bases, with 7 bases sitting between them. The CDR3 spells CASSPSPANEKLFF. In DNA, the CDR3 is TGTGCCAGCTCACCATCCCCTGCTAATGAAAAACTGTTTTTT.

V and J are TRBV5-6 and TRBJ2-7, with TRBD2 matching over 9 bases. The germline gives CDR1 SGHDT, CDR2 YYEEEE. Trimming at V came to 4 bases and at J to 2 bases, leaving 7 bases not matched to a gene. This CDR3 region has 15 residues. CDR3 residues: CASSPPGLATYEQYF. The DNA of the CDR3 is TGTGCCAGCAGCCCGCCGGGACTAGCAACCTACGAGCAGTACTTC.

This chain connects TRBV10-3 to TRBJ1-1, with D possibly TRBD1 on 5 matching bases. Germline V gene lookup returns CDR1 ENHRY and CDR2 SYGVKD. Trimming shortened V by 6 bases and J by 4 bases, and 9 bases separated the two germline ends. This CDR3 comprises 12 residues. This CDR3 reads CAIRGGGTEAFF. In nucleotides, the CDR3 is TGTGCCATCAGGGGGGGAGGCACTGAAGCTTTCTTT.

The genes are TRBV13 and TRBJ2-1; 8 nucleotides line up with TRBD1. The CDR3 totals 13 residues. The ends lost 5 bases at V and 7 bases at J; junction bases unmatched: 4. Germline assignment: CDR1 PRHDT and CDR2 FYEKMQ (reference sequence). CDR3 DNA sequence: TGTGCCAGCAGCAACAGGGGGAGGAATGAGCAGTTCTTC. It is translated as CASSNRGRNEQFF.

The chain links TRBV10-3 to TRBJ2-3, with D tentatively TRBD2 (7 bases). Germline-derived CDR1 and CDR2 are ENHRY and SYGVKD. The CDR3 runs 17 residues. V was pared by 6 bases and J by 3 bases, with 22 bases between. CDR3 loop: CAIRPGGPLRHTDTQYF. The CDR3 DNA reads TGTGCCATCAGACCCGGGGGGCCGCTCCGACATACAGATACGCAGTATTTT.

The chain carries TRBV7-6 and TRBJ2-7; D might be TRBD2 (6 bases). V was clipped by 1 base and J by 6 bases, with 13 bases between them. Germline V gene lookup returns CDR1 SGHVS and CDR2 FNYEAQ. The CDR3 is made up of 14 amino acids. The CDR3 loop is CASSLEGGTGEQYF. DNA of the CDR3: TGTGCCAGCAGCTTAGAAGGCGGGACCGGCGAGCAGTACTTC. Full variable domain (missing parts from reference TRBV7-6 and TRBJ2-7): GAGVSQSPRYKVTKRGQDVALRCDPISGHVSLYWYRQALGQGPEFLTYFNYEAQQDKSGLPNDRFSAERPEGSISTLTIQRTEQRDSAMYRCASSLEGGTGEQYFGPGTRLTVT.

This sequence joins TRBV7-9 and TRBJ2-1; D tentatively fits TRBD1 or TRBD2 (5 bases each). The CDR3 totals 14 residues. Germline loops: CDR1 SEHNR, CDR2 FQNEAQ (reference sequence). V lost 0 bases to trimming and J lost 6 bases, with 9 bases between them. The CDR3 DNA reads as TGTGCCAGCAGCTTAGCTGCAGGGAGCAATGAGCAGTTCTTC. It yields the protein CASSLAAGSNEQFF.

With regard to this clone: Other DNA sequences from this sample encode an identical CDR3 as well. The chain carries TRBV7-8 and TRBJ2-3; 10 bases agree with TRBD1. This CDR3 spans 17 amino acids. Per the germline V gene, CDR1 is SGHVS and CDR2 is FQNEAQ. V dropped 6 bases and J dropped 6; count of bases not matched to a gene: 15. CDR3 coding DNA: TGTGCCAGCAGAACGGACAGGGGGGGCTCCTTCGGGGATACGCAGTATTTT. Translating it yields CASRTDRGGSFGDTQYF. Variable domain in full (rest from reference TRBV7-8 and TRBJ2-3): GAGVSQSPRYKVAKRGQDVALRCDPISGHVSLFWYQQALGQGPEFLTYFQNEAQLDKSGLPSDRFFAERPEGSVSTLKIQRTQQEDSAVYLCASRTDRGGSFGDTQYFGPGTRLTVL.

This chain connects TRBV5-8 to TRBJ1-4; 7 nucleotides align to TRBD1. The CDR3 loop spans 15 amino acids. V shed 4 bases, J shed 8 bases, and the junction held 11 bases outside the gene matches. CDR1 and CDR2 (germline): SGHTS, YDEGEE. CDR3 nucleotide sequence: TGTGCCAGCAGCCTCACGGGACAGACAGGCGAAAAACTGTTTTTT. Amino acids: CASSLTGQTGEKLFF.

The V gene is TRBV4-2, the J gene TRBJ2-5; 10 bases line up with TRBD2. V shed 4 bases, J shed 1 base, and the junction held 3 bases outside the gene matches. This CDR3 has 15 amino acids. Germline CDR1 is LGHNA and CDR2 is YNFKEQ. CDR3 region: CASSRTSGVQETQYF. As DNA, the CDR3 is TGTGCCAGCAGCCGTACTAGCGGGGTCCAAGAGACCCAGTACTTC.

The rearrangement links TRBV10-2 to TRBJ2-4; possibly TRBD1 or TRBD2 for D (6 bases each). This CDR3 spans 15 amino acids. Germline CDR1 and CDR2: WSHSY and SAAADI. Trimming left V 8 bases short and J 2 bases short, with 16 bases between. The CDR3 DNA is TGCGCCAGCCCCTTTAAGGGGGGTCCCAAAAACATTCAGTACTTC. Translated, it gives CASPFKGGPKNIQYF.

This rearrangement joins TRBV7-2 to TRBJ2-1; TRBD1 might be the D (6 bases). The CDR3 spans 14 residues. Germline V gene data show CDR1 as SGHTA and CDR2 as FQGNSA. V shed 7 bases and J shed 8 bases, with 18 bases lying between them. CDR3 residues: CASTLGSGVDEQFF. DNA of the CDR3: TGTGCCAGCACCCTGGGATCAGGGGTCGATGAGCAGTTCTTC.

The chain has TRBV30 and TRBJ2-3; D not resolved. Germline assignment: CDR1 GTSNPN and CDR2 SVGIG (reference sequence). CDR3 length: 10 residues. V gave up 5 bases and J gave up 7 bases, with 7 bases separating them. For the CDR3, the DNA is TGTGCCTGGTCCGATAATACGCAGTATTTT. As protein: CAWSDNTQYF.

The V call is TRBV9, the J call TRBJ2-1; TRBD2 matches at 10 bases. This CDR3 region has 16 residues. CDR1 and CDR2 from the germline V gene are SGDLS and YYNGEE. V gave up 4 bases and J gave up 1 base; unmatched junction bases: 5. The CDR3 nucleotides are TGTGCCAGCAGCCGCCTAGCGGGAGTATCCTACAATGAGCAGTTCTTC. This sequence encodes CASSRLAGVSYNEQFF. The full variable domain, with the rest looked up from reference TRBV9 and TRBJ2-1, is DSGVTQTPKHLITATGQRVTLRCSPRSGDLSVYWYQQSLDQGLQFLIQYYNGEERAKGNILERFSAQQFPDLHSELNLSSLELGDSALYFCASSRLAGVSYNEQFFGPGTRLTVL.